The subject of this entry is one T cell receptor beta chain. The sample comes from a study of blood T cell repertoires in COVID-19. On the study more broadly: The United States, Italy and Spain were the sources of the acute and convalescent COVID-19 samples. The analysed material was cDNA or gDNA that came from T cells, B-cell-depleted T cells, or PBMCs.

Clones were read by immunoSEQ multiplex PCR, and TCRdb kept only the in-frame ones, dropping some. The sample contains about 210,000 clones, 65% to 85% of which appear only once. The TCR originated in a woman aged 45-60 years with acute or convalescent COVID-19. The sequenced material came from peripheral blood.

Here the CDR3 reads CASSFPGTASYNEQFF. As DNA, the CDR3 is TGCGCCAGCAGCTTCCCCGGGACAGCCTCCTACAATGAGCAGTTCTTC. The rearrangement uses TRBV5-1 and TRBJ2-1, with 7 nucleotides matching TRBD1. Trimming took 2 bases from V and 0 from J; bases not matched to a gene: 5. There are 16 residues in the CDR3. The germline gives CDR1 SGHRS, CDR2 YFSETQ. The full variable domain, with the rest looked up from reference TRBV5-1 and TRBJ2-1, is KAGVTQTPRYLIKTRGQQVTLSCSPISGHRSVSWYQQTPGQGLQFLFEYFSETQRNKGNFPGRFSGRQFSNSRSEMNVSTLELGDSALYLCASSFPGTASYNEQFFGPGTRLTVL.